This T cell receptor (beta chain) originates from a study of T cell repertoires in cytomegalovirus infection. TCRdb analysed the reads with MiXCR anew, one entry per CDR3 protein. The table lists 350,000 to 450,000 distinct CDR3 sequences, 15% to 20% of them singletons. V lost 0 bases, J lost 2 bases, and 15 bases lay in between. Germline CDR1 is KGHDR and CDR2 is SFDVKD. This CDR3 is built from 18 residues. Study results and limitations: Accumulated public TCR beta family frequency recognized individuals carrying CMV together with the relevant HLA.

In this sample, this clonotype turned up a few times. Antigen unknown. Sequencing used PBMCs. J is TRBJ2-2 and V is TRBV24-1; the D is unclear. The sequence was collected from a human donor in good health (CMV status not recorded). Some clones in this sample may be carry-over from other donors' samples. CDR3 loop: CATSDLPTGRSNTGELFF. The CDR3 bases are TGTGCCACCAGTGATTTGCCAACCGGACGCTCAAACACCGGGGAGCTGTTTTTT.